This TCR beta chain was identified during a study of T cells in Graves' hyperthyroidism and ophthalmopathy. Template material for amplifying TCR beta CDR3 regions consisted of RNA transcripts. TCR CDR3 underwent first-round RT-PCR with the HTBI primer set. Each CDR3 protein is one row after TCRdb ran MiXCR on the multiplex PCR reads. Among under 400,000 distinct CDR3 sequences listed, approximately 16% were seen once. J gave up 0 bases and V 7 bases, and 5 bases lay outside the gene matches. This CDR3 spans 14 amino acids. Germline lookup yields CDR1 GTSNPN and CDR2 SVGIG (reference sequence). Subjects aged 18 to 65 presented with newly diagnosed hyperthyroidism of less than 2 months' duration. Pregnant or lactating patients were excluded, as were those with uncontrolled infection or other autoimmune disease. The table lists this clonotype with many counts. The antigen is unknown. General observations from the study: Appearing also in blood were most of the thyroid clonotypes expanded above 0.001. Onset of ophthalmopathy came a median around 7.1 months after the model predicted it.

Sequenced: blood. The receptor comes from a man aged 30 to 39 with Graves' hyperthyroidism. The chain links TRBV30 to TRBJ2-1; 8 bases agree with TRBD2. CDR3 nucleotides: TGTGCCTCAGAGCGGGAGAGCTCCTACAATGAGCAGTTCTTC. Protein sequence: CASERESSYNEQFF. Filled out from reference TRBV30 and TRBJ2-1, the complete variable domain reads SQTIHQWPATLVQPVGSPLSLECTVEGTSNPNLYWYRQAAGRGLQLLFYSVGIGQISSEVPQNLSASRPQDRQFILSSKKLLLSDSGFYLCASERESSYNEQFFGPGTRLTVL.